This T cell receptor beta chain originates from a study of T cells in localized non-small cell lung cancer. Overall study findings and caveats: Multi-region tumor sequencing was not done, so intratumor heterogeneity could not be excluded.

CDR1 is SGHRS, CDR2 YFSETQ, per germline. Trimming removed 2 bases from V and 7 bases from J; junction bases left unmatched: 7. CDR3 length: 15 amino acids. Produced via immunoSEQ multiplex PCR; TCRdb's table is partial and in-frame only. The sample consists of about 20,000 clones, 87% of them appearing once. In the case of this clone: Its antigen remains unknown.

Sequencing used PBMCs, obtained before any cancer treatment. The sequence was collected from a man between 40 and 70 years old with stage II squamous cell lung carcinoma. The chain uses TRBV5-1 and TRBJ1-4, with TRBD1 matching 8 bases. The CDR3 here is CASSFQGAGGEKLFF. The CDR3 region has the DNA TGCGCCAGCAGCTTTCAGGGGGCTGGGGGTGAAAAACTGTTTTTT.